Each of the 25 T cell receptor beta chains below was sequenced from the same sample in a study of cytomegalovirus exposure and HLA in healthy donors. The PCR used 60 Vbeta and 13 Jbeta primers. Sequenced by immunoSEQ multiplex PCR; TCRdb stores in-frame clones only, minus some. The repertoire holds 150,000 to 180,000 clones, with 65% to 80% as singletons. The sample consisted of PBMCs. These receptors all stem from a middle-aged woman in good health and CMV-seronegative.

This clone appeared a few times. V usage is TRBV2 and J usage is TRBJ2-7, with 9 bases identical to TRBD1. The CDR3 length is 15 residues. Looked up from germline, CDR1 is SNHLY and CDR2 is FYNNEI. J was trimmed by 6 bases and V by 5 bases; bases with no gene match: 11. The CDR3 region is CASSSPSGQGSEQYF. The CDR3 coding sequence is TGTGCCAGCAGTAGTCCCTCGGGACAGGGATCCGAGCAGTACTTC.

The genes are TRBV19 and TRBJ1-5; no reliable D call. Trimming removed 7 bases from V and 0 bases from J, with 10 bases in between. This CDR3 has 14 amino acids. The V gene's germline CDR1 is LNHDA and CDR2 SQIVND (reference sequence). Here the CDR3 reads CASMSGDSNQPQHF. Written as DNA, the CDR3 is TGTGCCAGTATGTCCGGGGATAGCAATCAGCCCCAGCATTTT.

A word on this clone: One end of the junction is discordant with germline, which a read error may explain. This chain connects TRBV7-7 to TRBJ2-3; 8 bases are a match to TRBD1. Per germline, CDR1 SSHAT and CDR2 FNYEAQ (reference sequence). CDR3 size: 14 residues. CDR3 nucleotides: TGTGCTAGCAGCCGGACAGGGAACACAGATACGCAGTATTTT. Its translation: CASSRTGNTDTQYF.

V and J are TRBV2 and TRBJ1-5, with D perhaps TRBD1 (5 bases). Trimming shortened V by 8 bases and J by 0 bases, and 11 bases separated the two germline ends. Germline CDR1 and CDR2: SNHLY and FYNNEI. CDR3 length equals 14 residues. The CDR3: CASLQGNSNQPQHF. The CDR3 coding sequence is TGTGCCAGCCTCCAGGGAAATAGCAATCAGCCCCAGCATTTT. The full variable domain, in which reference TRBV2 and TRBJ1-5 provide the parts outside the CDR3, is EPEVTQTPSHQVTQMGQEVILRCVPISNHLYFYWYRQILGQKVEFLVSFYNNEISEKSEIFDDQFSVERPDGSNFTLKIRSTKLEDSAMYFCASLQGNSNQPQHFGDGTRLSIL.

For the CDR3, the DNA is TGTGCCAGCAGCTTGGCCTTAGCGGGAGGCGGGAATGAGCAGTTCTTC. It yields the protein CASSLALAGGGNEQFF. The chain employs TRBV5-5 and TRBJ2-1; 10 bases fit TRBD2. The ends lost 0 bases at V and 7 bases at J; junction bases unmatched: 7. The CDR3 runs 16 residues. CDR1 is SGHKS, CDR2 YYEKEE, per germline (reference sequence).

This sequence joins TRBV10-3 and TRBJ1-2; TRBD1 might be the D (6 bases). The CDR3 totals 14 residues. V shed 3 bases and J shed 6 bases, with 14 bases lying between them. CDR1 is ENHRY and CDR2 is SYGVKD in the germline V gene. The CDR3 protein is CAISDPDRSHGYTF. Here the CDR3 DNA reads TGTGCCATCAGTGATCCCGACAGGAGCCATGGCTACACCTTC.

The DNA for the CDR3 is TGTGCCAGCAGCTTAGGGACAGGCGGTCGGGGCTACACCTTC. It yields the protein CASSLGTGGRGYTF. V usage is TRBV7-6 and J usage is TRBJ1-2, with 7 bases that match TRBD1. Germline-derived CDR1 and CDR2 are SGHVS and FNYEAQ. The V segment lost 1 base and the J segment 8 bases; nucleotides outside the gene matches: 7. The CDR3 totals 14 residues. The variable domain in full, completed from reference TRBV7-6 and TRBJ1-2, reads GAGVSQSPRYKVTKRGQDVALRCDPISGHVSLYWYRQALGQGPEFLTYFNYEAQQDKSGLPNDRFSAERPEGSISTLTIQRTEQRDSAMYRCASSLGTGGRGYTFGSGTRLTVV.

This chain uses TRBV4-1 with TRBJ1-4; D is ambiguous. In germline, CDR1 is MGHRA, CDR2 YSYEKL. This CDR3 is 14 amino acids long. V was pared by 0 bases and J by 5 bases, with 7 bases between. CDR3 sequence: CASSQDSANEKLFF. The CDR3 DNA is TGCGCCAGCAGCCAAGATAGCGCAAATGAAAAACTGTTTTTT.

The CDR3 sequence is CASSLAESRETQYF. Here the CDR3 DNA reads TGTGCCAGCAGCTTAGCAGAAAGTCGGGAGACCCAGTACTTC. The chain uses TRBV7-8 and TRBJ2-5; the D is unclear. Trimming removed 0 bases at V and 5 bases at J, with 10 bases between. This CDR3 region has 14 residues. Germline loops: CDR1 SGHVS, CDR2 FQNEAQ.

Concerning this clone: The sample contains more than one DNA sequence encoding this CDR3. This chain links TRBV5-1 with TRBJ2-7; 7 bases line up with TRBD2. The trim removed 0 bases at V and 5 bases at J, leaving 2 bases unmatched. CDR3 length equals 13 residues. The germline V gene encodes CDR1 SGHRS and CDR2 YFSETQ. The CDR3 DNA is TGCGCCAGCAGCTTGGTGCTAGCGGACGAGCAGTACTTC. Encoded protein: CASSLVLADEQYF.

The chain links TRBV6-5 to TRBJ1-4, with TRBD1 matching over 8 bases. Germline V gives CDR1 MNHEY, CDR2 SVGAGI. Losses at the gene ends were 3 bases for V and 1 base for J; bases not matched to a gene: 1. CDR3 size: 15 residues. The CDR3 DNA is TGTGCCAGCAGTTATACAGGGGGAACTAATGAAAAACTGTTTTTT. This translates into CASSYTGGTNEKLFF.

The rearrangement joins TRBV10-3 to TRBJ2-1; TRBD2 is a possible D gene (5 bases). The CDR3 is made up of 13 amino acids. V was pared by 1 base and J by 7 bases, with 8 bases between. CDR1 and CDR2 (germline): ENHRY, SYGVKD. The CDR3 coding sequence is TGTGCCATCAGTGAGTTAGAGGGAAATGAGCAGTTCTTC. Translating gives CAISELEGNEQFF.

The rearrangement links TRBV12-5 to TRBJ1-3; no firm D call. The CDR3 covers 14 residues. The V end lost 6 bases, the J end lost 2 bases, and 11 bases lay between the germline ends. The germline gives CDR1 LGHNT, CDR2 FRNRAP. The CDR3 DNA reads TGTGCTAGTGGGCAGGTAACGGCTGGAAACACCATATATTTT. As protein: CASGQVTAGNTIYF. The entire variable domain, with the rest obtained from reference TRBV12-5 and TRBJ1-3, is as follows: DARVTQTPRHKVTEMGQEVTMRCQPILGHNTVFWYRQTMMQGLELLAYFRNRAPLDDSGMPKDRFSAEMPDATLATLKIQPSEPRDSAVYFCASGQVTAGNTIYFGEGSWLTVV.

The rearrangement joins TRBV7-6 to TRBJ1-2; tentatively, D is TRBD1 (5 bases). The V gene's germline CDR1 is SGHVS and CDR2 FNYEAQ. Trimming stripped 5 bases from V and 5 bases from J, with 21 bases between. This CDR3 has 16 residues. The CDR3 region has the DNA TGTGCCAGCAGCCCAATTTGGCCAGGGAGGGAGTATGGCTACACCTTC. Protein sequence: CASSPIWPGREYGYTF.

CDR3 loop: CASSARGGGVNTEAFF. The CDR3 DNA follows: TGTGCCAGCAGCGCCCGAGGAGGGGGCGTGAACACTGAAGCTTTCTTT. The chain employs TRBV9 and TRBJ1-1; 7 bases line up with TRBD1. V gave up 3 bases and J gave up 0 bases; unmatched junction bases: 8. The CDR3 covers 16 residues. The germline CDR1 and CDR2 sequences are SGDLS and YYNGEE.

This chain connects TRBV2 to TRBJ1-5; perhaps TRBD1 as D (5 bases). Germline assignment: CDR1 SNHLY and CDR2 FYNNEI. V gave up 7 bases and J gave up 2 bases, with 12 bases separating them. The CDR3 spans 14 residues. CDR3 amino acids: CASTPGRGNQPQHF. The CDR3 nucleotides are TGTGCCAGCACCCCAGGGAGGGGCAATCAGCCCCAGCATTTT. Looking up the rest from reference TRBV2 and TRBJ1-5 gives the full variable domain: EPEVTQTPSHQVTQMGQEVILRCVPISNHLYFYWYRQILGQKVEFLVSFYNNEISEKSEIFDDQFSVERPDGSNFTLKIRSTKLEDSAMYFCASTPGRGNQPQHFGDGTRLSIL.

The chain is built from TRBV15 and TRBJ1-1; a possible D gene is TRBD1 (5 bases). The germline CDR1 and CDR2 sequences are LNHNV and YYDKDF (reference sequence). The CDR3 spans 16 residues. V was pared by 3 bases and J by 4 bases, with 18 bases between. The CDR3 spells CATSRFSGDGGTEAFF. The CDR3 DNA is TGTGCCACCAGCAGGTTTTCGGGGGACGGGGGCACTGAAGCTTTCTTT.

The rearrangement joins TRBV5-1 to TRBJ2-7; 12 nucleotides align to TRBD1. The V gene's germline CDR1 is SGHRS and CDR2 YFSETQ. CDR3 length equals 14 residues. J gave up 5 bases and V 2 bases, and 2 bases lay outside the gene matches. The CDR3 sequence is CASSFGTGGNEQYF. The CDR3 DNA reads TGCGCCAGCAGCTTCGGGACAGGGGGCAACGAGCAGTACTTC.

The rearrangement joins TRBV28 to TRBJ1-6; D is ambiguous. CDR1 and CDR2 from the germline V gene are MDHEN and SYDVKM. The CDR3 length is 15 residues. V was trimmed by 1 base and J by 10 bases, leaving 14 bases between them. CDR3 sequence reads: CASSLFPGSGSPLHF. The DNA for the CDR3 is TGTGCCAGCAGTTTATTTCCGGGTAGTGGGTCACCCCTCCACTTT.

V usage is TRBV28 and J usage is TRBJ1-1; TRBD1 agrees at 7 bases. The CDR3 extends over 15 amino acids. CDR1 MDHEN and CDR2 SYDVKM come from the germline V gene. V dropped 5 bases and J dropped 4; count of bases not matched to a gene: 10. Here the CDR3 DNA reads TGTGCCAGCAGTCCGAGGACAGGACGGGGCACTGAAGCTTTCTTT. Protein: CASSPRTGRGTEAFF.

This sequence joins TRBV11-3 and TRBJ1-1; tentative D call: TRBD1 (5 bases). V dropped 7 bases and J dropped 0 bases, with 15 bases sitting between them. Germline V CDR1 and CDR2: SGHNT, YENEEA. The CDR3 covers 15 residues. The CDR3 DNA is TGTGCCAGCACCTCCGGGGGGGACTTGAACACTGAAGCTTTCTTT. As protein: CASTSGGDLNTEAFF.

V is TRBV9 and J is TRBJ1-2; D is uncertain. Germline loops: CDR1 SGDLS, CDR2 YYNGEE. V was trimmed by 0 bases and J by 5 bases, leaving 11 bases between them. The CDR3 has 14 residues. CDR3 sequence (DNA): TGTGCCAGCAGCGTAGTTCCCCGCACTTATGGCTACACCTTC. Its translation is CASSVVPRTYGYTF.

The V call is TRBV7-2, the J call TRBJ2-7; D not resolved. CDR3 size: 13 residues. The germline V gene encodes CDR1 SGHTA and CDR2 FQGNSA. V dropped 10 bases and J dropped 0 bases, with 13 bases sitting between them. The CDR3 region has the DNA TGTGCCATCGCGACTGCCCGCTCCTACGAGCAGTACTTC. This translates into CAIATARSYEQYF.

This clone was counted between two and nine times. This chain uses TRBV27 with TRBJ2-2; D is possibly TRBD2 (5 bases). CDR1 is MNHEY, CDR2 SMNVEV, per germline (reference sequence). The CDR3 has 13 residues. V lost 6 bases to trimming and J lost 3 bases, with 8 bases between them. CDR3 residues: CASREADTGELFF. As DNA, the CDR3 is TGTGCCAGCAGGGAAGCGGACACCGGGGAGCTGTTTTTT.

The gene calls are TRBV2 and TRBJ1-2; 8 nucleotides align to TRBD1. J lost 5 bases, V lost 6 bases, and 8 bases had no gene match. Germline assignment: CDR1 SNHLY and CDR2 FYNNEI. The CDR3 runs 14 residues. CDR3 nucleotide sequence: TGTGCCAGCAGGGGGACAGGCTTCGGTTATGGCTACACCTTC. This encodes CASRGTGFGYGYTF.